This T cell receptor (beta chain) was sequenced in a study of blood T cell repertoires in COVID-19. The protocol was immunoSEQ multiplex PCR, while the TCRdb copy is restricted to in-frame clones and leaves out a portion. The sample contains almost 400,000 clones, 88% of which appear only once. The V end lost 7 bases, the J end lost 5 bases, and 15 bases lay between the germline ends. The CDR3 is made up of 13 amino acids. Looked up from germline, CDR1 is SQVTM and CDR2 is ANQGSEA. The clonotype originates from a young woman with acute COVID-19. V and J are TRBV29-1 and TRBJ2-1; D perhaps matches TRBD1 (7 bases). The specimen sequenced was PBMCs or T cells enriched from blood (not recorded which). Here the CDR3 reads CSGGDRVNNEQFF. As DNA, the CDR3 is TGCAGCGGGGGGGACAGAGTAAACAATGAGCAGTTCTTC.